The text below deals with one T cell receptor beta chain. This clone showed up just a few times. Its antigen has not been determined. No much larger clone is present one base from it, and per-base qualities are unavailable. The immunoSEQ Assay, a bias-controlled multiplex PCR, was used to amplify TCRbeta CDR3 regions from genomic DNA. The study's own analysis went as follows. Nucleated cell counts per sample were estimated from amplification of reference gene primers within the assay. To quantify the absolute abundance of each unique TCRbeta CDR3 rearrangement, sequence reads were collapsed and filtered. For each sample, productive Simpson clonality was calculated as the square root of Simpson's diversity index over productive rearrangements. TCRdb limited this immuneACCESS table to in-frame rearrangements with V and J called. A share of clones is missing; checked studies link under half to unresolved V genes, and the rest is unexplained. From that table come the V and J calls and clone size; the DNA was used to work out D and trimming. The sample yields about 120,000 clones; less than 95% were counted once. The ten largest clones capture 1.8% of the sample.

The CDR3, cysteine through phenylalanine, is 17 amino acids long. Only the CDR3 DNA is retained, 51 bases long and in frame from the first base. Unmatched junction bases come to 11, with V trimmed by 6 bases and J by 0 bases. The germline V gene provides CDR1 SGDLS and CDR2 YYNGEE. Collaborating institutions collected whole blood in K2EDTA tubes following their own protocols. For TCRbeta analysis, collaborators shipped samples as frozen whole blood, isolated PBMCs, or DNA extracted from either of those sample types. This entry is derived from a study of blood T cell repertoires in COVID-19 (dated by TCRdb to 2019 to 2021). About the full investigation: Collaborator samples came from the United States, Italy and Spain and covered acute and convalescent phases of COVID-19. The samples were drawn from the first 160 participants of the ongoing ImmuneRACE study and from 950 to 1,500 subjects provided by 6 global collaborators. HLA class I and class II types, where available, came from metadata supplied by the sample provider rather than from assay-based typing. The repertoires were released in a freely available public database meant as a resource for research on the immune response to SARS-CoV-2. The dataset comprised deeply sampled blood TCRbeta repertoires from subjects exposed to, actively infected with, or recovered from COVID-19. The sample metadata nearly always contained a de-identified subject ID, COVID-19 status, age in years and sex. The material from the prospective study consisted of cDNA or gDNA derived from T cells, B-cell-depleted T cells, or PBMCs. General findings and caveats noted by the study authors: The quantity of clinical and demographic metadata differed by source and by participant and was supplied without curation.

The sample was peripheral blood. The clonotype originates from a human donor with active COVID-19. The donor label of this sample is uncertain. The receptor chain draws on TRBV9 and TRBJ1-5; 8 middle bases align to TRBD1. The CDR3 reads as follows: CASTRDRPDCSNQPQHF. The nucleotide sequence is given as TGTGCCAGCACCAGGGACAGGCCTGACTGTAGCAATCAGCCCCAGCATTTT.